Given below is one T cell receptor beta chain in context. The CDR3 is 14 residues long. CDR1 and CDR2 from the germline V gene are SEHNR and FQNEAQ (reference sequence). V dropped 0 bases and J dropped 6; count of bases not matched to a gene: 2. Assay: immunoSEQ multiplex PCR; the TCRdb copy retains only in-frame clones and omits some. This sample has 60,000 to 90,000 clones, with around four fifths found just once. The record originates from a study of blood T cell repertoires in COVID-19. For the study at large: COVID-19 samples collected from the United States, Italy and Spain covered acute and convalescent phases.

What was sequenced was peripheral blood. The receptor comes from a man aged 55 to 70 with acute or convalescent COVID-19. This chain connects TRBV7-9 to TRBJ2-1, with 7 bases that match TRBD2. The CDR3: CASSLALAANEQFF. The CDR3 bases are TGTGCCAGCAGCTTAGCTCTAGCGGCCAATGAGCAGTTCTTC.